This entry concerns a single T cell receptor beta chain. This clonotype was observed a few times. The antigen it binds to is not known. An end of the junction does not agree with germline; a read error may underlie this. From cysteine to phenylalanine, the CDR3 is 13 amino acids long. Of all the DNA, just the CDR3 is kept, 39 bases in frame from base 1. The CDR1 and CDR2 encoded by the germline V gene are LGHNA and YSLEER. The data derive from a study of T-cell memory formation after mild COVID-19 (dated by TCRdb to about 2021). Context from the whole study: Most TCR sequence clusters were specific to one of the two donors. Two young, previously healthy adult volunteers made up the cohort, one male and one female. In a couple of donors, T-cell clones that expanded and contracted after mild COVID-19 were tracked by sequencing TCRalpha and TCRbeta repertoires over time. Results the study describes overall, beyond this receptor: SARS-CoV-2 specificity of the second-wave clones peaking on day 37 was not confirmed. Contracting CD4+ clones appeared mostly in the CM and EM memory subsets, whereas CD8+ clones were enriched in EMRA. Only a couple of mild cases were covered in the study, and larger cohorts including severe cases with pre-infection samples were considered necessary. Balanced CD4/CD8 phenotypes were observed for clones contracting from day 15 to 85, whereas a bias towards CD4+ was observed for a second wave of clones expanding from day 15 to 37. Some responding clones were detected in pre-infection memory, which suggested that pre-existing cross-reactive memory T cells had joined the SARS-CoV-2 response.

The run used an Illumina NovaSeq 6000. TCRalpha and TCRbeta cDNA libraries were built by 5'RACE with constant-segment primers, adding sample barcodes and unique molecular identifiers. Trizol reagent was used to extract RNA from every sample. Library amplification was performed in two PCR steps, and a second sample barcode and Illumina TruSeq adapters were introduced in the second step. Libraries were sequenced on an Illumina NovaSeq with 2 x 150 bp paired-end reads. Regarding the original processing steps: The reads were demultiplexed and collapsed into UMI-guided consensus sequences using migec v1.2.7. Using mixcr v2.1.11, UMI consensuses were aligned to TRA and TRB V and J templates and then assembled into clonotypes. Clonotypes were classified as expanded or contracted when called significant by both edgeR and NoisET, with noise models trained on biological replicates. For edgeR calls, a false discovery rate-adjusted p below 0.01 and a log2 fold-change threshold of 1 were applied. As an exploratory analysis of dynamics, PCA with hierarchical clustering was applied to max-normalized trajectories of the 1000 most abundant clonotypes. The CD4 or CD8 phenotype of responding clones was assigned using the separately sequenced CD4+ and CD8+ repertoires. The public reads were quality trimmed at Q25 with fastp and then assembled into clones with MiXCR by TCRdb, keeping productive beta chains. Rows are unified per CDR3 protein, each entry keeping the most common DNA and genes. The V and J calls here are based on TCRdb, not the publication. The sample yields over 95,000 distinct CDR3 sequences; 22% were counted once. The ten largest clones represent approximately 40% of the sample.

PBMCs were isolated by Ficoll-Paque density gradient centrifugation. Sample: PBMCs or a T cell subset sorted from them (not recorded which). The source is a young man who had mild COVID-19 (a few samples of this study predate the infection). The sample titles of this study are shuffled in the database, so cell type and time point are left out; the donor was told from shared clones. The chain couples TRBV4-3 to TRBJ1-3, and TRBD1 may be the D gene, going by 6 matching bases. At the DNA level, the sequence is TGCGCCAGCAGCCCTAAGGGGGACGGTCGGTTCATTTTT. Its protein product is CASSPKGDGRFIF.